The rows below give T cell receptor beta chains drawn from one sample of a study of CD4 T cells in relation to SARS-CoV-2 and coronaviruses. Antigens of these TCRs are unknown. Libraries were prepared by immunoSEQ multiplex PCR; TCRdb keeps only in-frame clonotypes and omits some of them. The table has about 37,000 clones, under 90% seen once. Specimen: naive CD4+ T cells from PBMCs, cultured in vitro. The receptors were sampled from an adult with COVID-19. The conserved cysteine and the conserved F or W are not part of the CDR3 here. Clone size appears in some rows only: once, few, many, or a class for an expanded clone.

V	J	size	CDR3
TRBV6-6	TRBJ2-1	NA	ASRKTPGVNEQF
TRBV18	TRBJ1-1	NA	ASSPTGMGTEAF
TRBV5-4	TRBJ2-3	NA	ASSSGGLLAGAADTQY
TRBV4-3	TRBJ2-5	NA	ASSQEEGETQY
TRBV12-3/TRBV12-4	TRBJ1-6	NA	ASSMAYSPLH
TRBV28	TRBJ2-1	NA	ASSHPYYNEQF
TRBV2	TRBJ2-1	NA	ASSEVTSRGEQF
TRBV6-1	TRBJ2-4	once	ASSERISGGQLAKNIQY
TRBV5-1	TRBJ1-1	NA	ASSLAGRYTEAF
TRBV4-1	TRBJ2-3	NA	ASSQAHGTSGPEDTQY
TRBV28	TRBJ2-5	NA	ASYTGVETQY
TRBV7-3	TRBJ2-3	few	ASSLFPEDTQY
TRBV30	TRBJ1-6	few	AWSVPDGRNSPLH
TRBV6-2/TRBV6-3	TRBJ2-7	NA	ASSHPTWVTYEQY
TRBV29-1	TRBJ2-2	NA	SGKGSPDTGELF
TRBV5-4	TRBJ2-7	NA	ASSTPSGPTYEQY
TRBV7-2	TRBJ2-7	NA	ASSFRQGGTYEQY
TRBV10-3	TRBJ2-7	NA	AISGLTGLAGVDEQY
TRBV28	TRBJ2-5	NA	ASGPSGRDSQY
TRBV7-2	TRBJ1-5	NA	ASSFRGNQPQH
TRBV19	TRBJ1-6	NA	ASSIEEVGNSPLH
TRBV21-1	TRBJ2-2	NA	ASSKGPSAGELF
TRBV6-5	NA	NA	ASGRVIGYEQY
TRBV28	TRBJ2-5	NA	ASSLGGGETQY
TRBV6-1	TRBJ2-3	once	ASSDRNRVSDTQY
TRBV6-1	TRBJ2-1	NA	ASSEFGLGQYNEQF
TRBV18	TRBJ2-3	NA	ASSPNGQDTQY
TRBV15	TRBJ2-5	NA	ATSRDPPRTAQREETQY
TRBV7-3	TRBJ2-1	NA	ASSLSPATNEQF
TRBV4-3	TRBJ2-6	NA	ASSQDPGDGANVLT
TRBV19	TRBJ2-7	once	ASSIRALYGTAVGEQY
TRBV27	TRBJ1-3	NA	ASSLGVDSGNTIY
TRBV7-8	TRBJ2-3	NA	ASGRGEYTDTQY
TRBV27	TRBJ2-3	NA	ASSRGSSTDTQY
TRBV28	TRBJ2-1	NA	ASSRDGGSWDRQF
TRBV18	TRBJ2-2	NA	ASSQGLVGVNTGELF
TRBV18	TRBJ1-1	NA	ASSPTRMNTEAF
TRBV4-1	TRBJ2-3	NA	ASSQVRGHQDTQY
TRBV9	TRBJ2-2	NA	ASSVELAGAPGGELF
TRBV7-9	TRBJ2-7	NA	ASSSTSGRSYEQY
TRBV4-3	TRBJ2-5	NA	ASSQDRGQSRQETQY
TRBV5-1	TRBJ2-2	NA	ASSLVKTGELF
TRBV12-3/TRBV12-4	TRBJ2-7	NA	ASSSDSAYEQY
TRBV5-1	TRBJ2-3	NA	ASSLALSLSSPDTQY
TRBV4-3	TRBJ1-2	few	ASSQDRVWGVYGYT
TRBV27	TRBJ1-2	NA	ASSLSNRANYGYT
TRBV3-1/TRBV3-2	TRBJ2-3	NA	ASGWLAGPDTQY
TRBV6-6	TRBJ2-5	once	ASSTGPQTQY
TRBV7-7	TRBJ2-1	once	ASSLGLAGGGEQF
TRBV5-1	TRBJ2-4	NA	ASSLDGSAKNIQY
TRBV2	TRBJ2-1	NA	ASRQGRDNEQF
TRBV10-3	TRBJ1-6	NA	AISDQEEALH